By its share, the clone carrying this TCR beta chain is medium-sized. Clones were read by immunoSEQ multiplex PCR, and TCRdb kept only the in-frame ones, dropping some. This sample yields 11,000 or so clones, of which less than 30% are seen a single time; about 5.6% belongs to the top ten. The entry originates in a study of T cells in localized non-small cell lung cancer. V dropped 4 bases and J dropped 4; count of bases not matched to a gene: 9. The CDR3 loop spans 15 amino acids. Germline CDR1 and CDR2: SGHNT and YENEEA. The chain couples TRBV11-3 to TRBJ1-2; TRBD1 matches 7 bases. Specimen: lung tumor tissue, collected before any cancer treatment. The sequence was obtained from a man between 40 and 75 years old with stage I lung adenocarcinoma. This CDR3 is CASSSDRAGFYGYTF. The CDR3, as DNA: TGTGCCAGCAGCTCAGACAGGGCGGGATTCTATGGCTACACCTTC.